Given below is one TCR beta chain in context. A read error may produce the germline difference seen at one junction end. Whoever was chosen for sequencing had shown CD8+CD57+ cell expansion by flow cytometry. Researchers used genomic DNA as the template to profile TCR beta VDJ and CDR3. Via MiXCR, TCRdb re-called the reads, giving one row per CDR3 protein. The sample holds around 200,000 distinct CDR3 sequences; roughly half are singletons and the top ten take around 9.7%. The sample originates from a study of CD8+CD57+ T cells in acquired aplastic anemia. Germline V gives CDR1 SGHVS, CDR2 FQNEAQ. The CDR3 is 12 residues long.

The material sequenced was sorted CD4+, CD8+, or CD8+CD57+ T cells (not recorded which) from PBMCs. The V gene is TRBV7-8, the J gene TRBJ2-2; a weak D match, TRBD2 (5 bases). This clonotype originated in a human donor with aplastic anemia. The CDR3 bases are TGTGCCGGCAGCCCCTATTACGGGGAGCCGTTTTTT. Its translation is CAGSPYYGEPFF.